Sequencing of this TCR beta chain was carried out in a study of shared T cell receptors in the human thymus. J gave up 3 bases and V 3 bases, and 6 bases lay outside the gene matches. The CDR3 length is 15 residues. Germline V gene sequence: CDR1 SGHTA, CDR2 FQGNSA. Only in-frame clones appear in the TCRdb table, and some are missing; sequencing was by immunoSEQ multiplex PCR. The sample carries 600,000 to 900,000 clones, roughly 88% recorded once. These sequences were also reported in another study, on human thymus T cells. That publication notes: Healthy Finnish infants undergoing corrective surgery for congenital heart defects were used as donors. During corrective heart surgery, resections were taken, and the thymus tissue came from them. Among thymic and blood repertoires, usage of V and J genes appeared biased. Among unrelated individuals, related research reported thymic repertoires that overlapped highly.

The sample comprised thymocytes. The chain carries TRBV7-2 and TRBJ1-2; 8 bases match TRBD1. The TCR comes from a girl younger than two with a congenital heart defect. The CDR3 nucleotides read TGTGCCAGCAGCTTGTTTTGGGACAGGCACTATGGCTACACCTTC. This encodes CASSLFWDRHYGYTF.